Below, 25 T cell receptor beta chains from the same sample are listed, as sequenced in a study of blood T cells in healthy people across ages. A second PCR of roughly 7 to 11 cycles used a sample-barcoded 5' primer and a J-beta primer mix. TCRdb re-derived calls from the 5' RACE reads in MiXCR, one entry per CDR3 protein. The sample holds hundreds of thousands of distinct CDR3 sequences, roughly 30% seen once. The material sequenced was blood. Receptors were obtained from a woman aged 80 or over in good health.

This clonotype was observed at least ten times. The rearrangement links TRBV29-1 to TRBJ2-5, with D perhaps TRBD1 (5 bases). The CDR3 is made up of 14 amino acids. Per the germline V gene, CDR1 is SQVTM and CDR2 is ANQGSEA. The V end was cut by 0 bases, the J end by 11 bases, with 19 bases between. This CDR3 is CSVEDYGQGKKQYF. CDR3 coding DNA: TGCAGCGTTGAAGATTATGGGCAGGGTAAAAAGCAGTACTTC. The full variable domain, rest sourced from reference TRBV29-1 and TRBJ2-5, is SAVISQKPSRDICQRGTSLTIQCQVDSQVTMMFWYRQQPGQSLTLIATANQGSEATYESGFVIDKFPISRPNLTFSTLTVSNMSPEDSSIYLCSVEDYGQGKKQYFGPGTRLLVL.

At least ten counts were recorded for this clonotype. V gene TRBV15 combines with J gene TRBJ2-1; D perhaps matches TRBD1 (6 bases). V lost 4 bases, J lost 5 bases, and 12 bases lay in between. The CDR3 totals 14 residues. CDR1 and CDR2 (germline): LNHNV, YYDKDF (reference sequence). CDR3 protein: CATSTFKGDNEQFF. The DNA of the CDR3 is TGTGCCACCAGCACCTTCAAGGGGGACAATGAGCAGTTCTTC.

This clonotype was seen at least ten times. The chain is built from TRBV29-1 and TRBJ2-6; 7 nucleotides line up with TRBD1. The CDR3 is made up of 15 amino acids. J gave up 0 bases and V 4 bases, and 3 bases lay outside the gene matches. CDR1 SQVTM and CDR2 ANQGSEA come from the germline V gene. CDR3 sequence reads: CSVAAGGSGANVLTF. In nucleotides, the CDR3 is TGCAGCGTTGCCGCAGGGGGCTCTGGGGCCAACGTCCTGACTTTC.

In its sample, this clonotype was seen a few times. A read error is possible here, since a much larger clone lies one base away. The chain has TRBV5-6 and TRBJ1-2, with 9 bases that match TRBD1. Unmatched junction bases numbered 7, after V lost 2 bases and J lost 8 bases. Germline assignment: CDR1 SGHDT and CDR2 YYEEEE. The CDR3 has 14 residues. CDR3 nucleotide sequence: TGTGCCAGCAGCTTTACGACAGGGGGGTGGGGCTACACCTTC. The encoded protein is CASSFTTGGWGYTF.

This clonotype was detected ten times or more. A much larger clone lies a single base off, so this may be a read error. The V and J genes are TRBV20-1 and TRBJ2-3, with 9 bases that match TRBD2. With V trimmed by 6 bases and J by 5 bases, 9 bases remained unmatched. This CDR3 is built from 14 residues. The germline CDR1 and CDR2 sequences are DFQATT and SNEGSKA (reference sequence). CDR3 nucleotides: TGCAGTGCCGAACGAGCGGGGGGTAAAGATACGCAGTATTTT. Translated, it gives CSAERAGGKDTQYF.

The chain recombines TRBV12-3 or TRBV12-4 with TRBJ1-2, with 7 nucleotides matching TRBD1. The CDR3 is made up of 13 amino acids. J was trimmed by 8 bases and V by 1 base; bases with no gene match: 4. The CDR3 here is CASSLEGAPGYTF. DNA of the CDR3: TGTGCCAGCAGTTTAGAGGGGGCGCCCGGCTACACCTTC.

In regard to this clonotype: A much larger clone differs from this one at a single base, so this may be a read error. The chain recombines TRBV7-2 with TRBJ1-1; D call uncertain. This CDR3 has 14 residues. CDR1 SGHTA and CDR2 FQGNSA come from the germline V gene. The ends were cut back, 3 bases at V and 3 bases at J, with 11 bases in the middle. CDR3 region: CASSFGNMDTEAFF. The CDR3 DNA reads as TGTGCCAGCAGCTTCGGAAATATGGACACTGAAGCTTTCTTT.

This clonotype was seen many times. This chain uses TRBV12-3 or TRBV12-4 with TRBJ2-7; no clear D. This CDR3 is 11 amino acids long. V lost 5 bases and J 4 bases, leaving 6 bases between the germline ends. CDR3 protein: CASSKTYEQYF. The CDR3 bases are TGTGCCAGCAGTAAAACGTACGAGCAGTACTTC.

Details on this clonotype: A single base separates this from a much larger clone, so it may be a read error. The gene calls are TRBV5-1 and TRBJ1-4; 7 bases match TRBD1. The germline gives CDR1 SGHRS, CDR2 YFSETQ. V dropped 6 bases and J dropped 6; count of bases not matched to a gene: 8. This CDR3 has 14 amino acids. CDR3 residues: CASNSGGKDEKLFF. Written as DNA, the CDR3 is TGCGCCAGCAACTCAGGGGGGAAGGATGAAAAACTGTTTTTT.

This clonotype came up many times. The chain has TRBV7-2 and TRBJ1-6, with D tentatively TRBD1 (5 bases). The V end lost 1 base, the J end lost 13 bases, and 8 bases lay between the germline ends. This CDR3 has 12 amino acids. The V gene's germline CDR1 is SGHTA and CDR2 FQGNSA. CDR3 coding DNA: TGTGCCAGCAGCTTAGGGCCAGGGCCCCTCCACTTT. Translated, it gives CASSLGPGPLHF.

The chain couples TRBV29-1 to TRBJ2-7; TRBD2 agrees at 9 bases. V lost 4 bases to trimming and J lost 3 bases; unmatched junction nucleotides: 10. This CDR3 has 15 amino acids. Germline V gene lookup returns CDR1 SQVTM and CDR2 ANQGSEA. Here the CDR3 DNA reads TGCAGCGTTGCCCTGGCGGGAGGGCCGATCTACGAGCAGTACTTC. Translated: CSVALAGGPIYEQYF.

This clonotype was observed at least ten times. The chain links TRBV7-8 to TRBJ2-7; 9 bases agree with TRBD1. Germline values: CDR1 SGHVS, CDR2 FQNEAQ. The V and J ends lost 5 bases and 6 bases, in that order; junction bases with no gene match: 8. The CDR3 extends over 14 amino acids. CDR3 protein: CASSPPGTGTEQYF. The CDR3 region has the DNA TGTGCCAGCAGCCCTCCCGGGACAGGGACCGAGCAGTACTTC.

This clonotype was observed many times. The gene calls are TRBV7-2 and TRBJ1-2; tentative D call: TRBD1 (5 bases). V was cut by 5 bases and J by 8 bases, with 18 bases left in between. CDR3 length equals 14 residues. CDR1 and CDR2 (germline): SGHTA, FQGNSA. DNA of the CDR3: TGTGCCAGCAGCACCCACCGGGGCCAGTCAGGCTACACCTTC. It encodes CASSTHRGQSGYTF.

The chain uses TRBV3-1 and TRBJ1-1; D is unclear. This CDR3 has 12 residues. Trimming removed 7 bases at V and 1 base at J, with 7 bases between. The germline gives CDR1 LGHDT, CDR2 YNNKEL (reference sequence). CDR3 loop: CASKRPNTEAFF. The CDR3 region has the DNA TGTGCCAGCAAAAGGCCGAACACTGAAGCTTTCTTT.

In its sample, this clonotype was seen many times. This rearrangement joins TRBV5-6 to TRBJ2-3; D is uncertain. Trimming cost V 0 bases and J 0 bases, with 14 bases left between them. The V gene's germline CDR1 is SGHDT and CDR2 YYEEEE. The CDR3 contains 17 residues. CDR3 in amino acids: CASSLAWQLTSTDTQYF. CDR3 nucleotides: TGTGCCAGCAGCTTGGCTTGGCAGTTAACTAGCACAGATACGCAGTATTTT.

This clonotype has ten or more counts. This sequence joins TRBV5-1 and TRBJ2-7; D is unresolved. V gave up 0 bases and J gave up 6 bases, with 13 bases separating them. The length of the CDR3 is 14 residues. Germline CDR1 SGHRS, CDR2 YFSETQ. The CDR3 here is CASSLAGQASEQYF. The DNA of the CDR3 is TGCGCCAGCAGCTTGGCTGGGCAGGCTAGCGAGCAGTACTTC.

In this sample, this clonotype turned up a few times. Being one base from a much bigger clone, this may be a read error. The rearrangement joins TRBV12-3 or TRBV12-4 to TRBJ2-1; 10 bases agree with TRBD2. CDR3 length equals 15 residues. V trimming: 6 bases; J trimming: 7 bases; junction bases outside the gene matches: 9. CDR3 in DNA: TGTGCCAGCAGAGCTAGCGGGGGTCGCGGGAATGAGCAGTTCTTC. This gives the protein CASRASGGRGNEQFF.

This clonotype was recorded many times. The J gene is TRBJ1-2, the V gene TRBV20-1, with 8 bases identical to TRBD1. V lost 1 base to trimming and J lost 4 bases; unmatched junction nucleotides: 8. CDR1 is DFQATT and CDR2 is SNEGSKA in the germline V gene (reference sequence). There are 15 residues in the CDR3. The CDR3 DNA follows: TGCAGTGCTAGAGCATCACTGGACAGGGTCTATGGCTACACCTTC. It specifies CSARASLDRVYGYTF.

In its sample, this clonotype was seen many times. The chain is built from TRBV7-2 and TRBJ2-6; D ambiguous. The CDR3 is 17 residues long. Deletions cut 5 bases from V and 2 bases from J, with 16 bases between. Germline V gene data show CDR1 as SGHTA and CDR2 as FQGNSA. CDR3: CASSHRVDLAGANVLTF. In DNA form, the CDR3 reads TGTGCCAGCAGCCACCGCGTCGACTTGGCTGGGGCCAACGTCCTGACTTTC.

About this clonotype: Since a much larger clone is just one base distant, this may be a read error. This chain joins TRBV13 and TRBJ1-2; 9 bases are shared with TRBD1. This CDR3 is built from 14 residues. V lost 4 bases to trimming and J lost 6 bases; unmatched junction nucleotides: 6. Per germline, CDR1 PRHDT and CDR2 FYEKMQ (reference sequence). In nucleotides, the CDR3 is TGTGCCAGCAGCTCCACAGGGGGCATCCATGGCTACACCTTC. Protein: CASSSTGGIHGYTF.

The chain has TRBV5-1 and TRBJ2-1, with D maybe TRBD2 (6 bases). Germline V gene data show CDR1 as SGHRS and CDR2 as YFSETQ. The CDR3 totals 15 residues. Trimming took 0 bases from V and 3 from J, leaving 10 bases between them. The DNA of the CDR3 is TGCGCCAGCAGCTTGGACAGGACTAACTACAATGAGCAGTTCTTC. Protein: CASSLDRTNYNEQFF.

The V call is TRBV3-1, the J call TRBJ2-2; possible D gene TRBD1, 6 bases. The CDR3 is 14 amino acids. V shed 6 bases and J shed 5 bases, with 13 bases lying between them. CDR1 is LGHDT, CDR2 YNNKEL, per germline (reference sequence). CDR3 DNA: TGTGCCAGCAGACCGGGACATCCTACCGGGGAGCTGTTTTTT. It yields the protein CASRPGHPTGELFF. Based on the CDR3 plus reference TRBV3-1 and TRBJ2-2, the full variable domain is DTAVSQTPKYLVTQMGNDKSIKCEQNLGHDTMYWYKQDSKKFLKIMFSYNNKELIINETVPNRFSPKSPDKAHLNLHINSLELGDSAVYFCASRPGHPTGELFFGEGSRLTVL.

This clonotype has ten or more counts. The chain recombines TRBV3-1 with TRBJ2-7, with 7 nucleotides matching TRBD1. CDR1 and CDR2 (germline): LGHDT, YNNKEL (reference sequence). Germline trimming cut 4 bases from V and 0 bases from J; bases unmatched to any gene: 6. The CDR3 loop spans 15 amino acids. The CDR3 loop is CASSLYGTDSYEQYF. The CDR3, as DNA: TGTGCCAGCAGCCTATATGGGACAGACTCCTACGAGCAGTACTTC.

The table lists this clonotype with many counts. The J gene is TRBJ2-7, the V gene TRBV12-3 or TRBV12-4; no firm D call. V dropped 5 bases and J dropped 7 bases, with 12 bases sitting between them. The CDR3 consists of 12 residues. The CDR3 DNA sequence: TGTGCCAGCAGTCCCTTTTTTAGTGAGCAGTACTTC. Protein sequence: CASSPFFSEQYF.

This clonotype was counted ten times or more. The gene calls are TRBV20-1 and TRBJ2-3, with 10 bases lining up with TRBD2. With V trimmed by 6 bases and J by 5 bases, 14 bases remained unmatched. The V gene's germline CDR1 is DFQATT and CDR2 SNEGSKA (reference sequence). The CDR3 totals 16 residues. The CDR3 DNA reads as TGCAGTGCGGACGGATCTAGCGGGGGTTTGGGAGATACGCAGTATTTT. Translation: CSADGSSGGLGDTQYF.